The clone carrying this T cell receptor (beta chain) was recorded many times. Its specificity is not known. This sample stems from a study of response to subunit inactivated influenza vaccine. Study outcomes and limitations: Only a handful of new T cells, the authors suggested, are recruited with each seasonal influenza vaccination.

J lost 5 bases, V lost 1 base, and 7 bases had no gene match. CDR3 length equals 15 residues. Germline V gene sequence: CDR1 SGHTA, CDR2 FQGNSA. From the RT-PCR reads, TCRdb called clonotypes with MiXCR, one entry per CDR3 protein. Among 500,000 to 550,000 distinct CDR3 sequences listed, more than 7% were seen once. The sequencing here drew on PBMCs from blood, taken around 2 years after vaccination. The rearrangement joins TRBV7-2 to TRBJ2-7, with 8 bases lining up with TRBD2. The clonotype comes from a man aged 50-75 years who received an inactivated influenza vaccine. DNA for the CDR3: TGTGCCAGCAGCTTAGGATCTAGCGGGCCGGACGAGCAGTACTTC. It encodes CASSLGSSGPDEQYF.